This section outlines one TCR beta chain sequence together with its context. Which antigen it targets is not known. Base qualities are not provided; no much larger clone lies one nucleotide away. V and J are truncated by 4 bases and 6 bases respectively, leaving an intervening sequence of 9 bases. The CDR3 numbers 13 residues from cysteine through phenylalanine. This entry keeps only the CDR3 DNA: 39 bases, framed from base 1. The CDR1 and CDR2 encoded by the germline V gene (reference sequence) are SEHNR and FQNEAQ. This sample is drawn from a study of CD8 T cells in Susac syndrome (dated by TCRdb to about 2019). About the investigation overall: The study used repertoire sequencing to test whether antigen drove CD8+ T cell activation and differentiation in Susac syndrome.

General conclusions and limits of the study: The number of individuals in the TCR sequencing and HLA analysis was acknowledged as relatively small.

RNA was extracted with the RNeasy kit and roughly 0.45 to 1 ug was reverse transcribed using random hexamers. The immunoSEQ multiplex PCR assay, covering 54 Vbeta and 13 Jbeta segments, was used to amplify TCR beta CDR3 regions. PCR amplification bias was corrected using a synthetic template baseline for primer optimization and computational correction. The authors processed their data as follows. Reads were assigned to V, D and J genes according to IMGT and analyzed in immunoSEQ Analyzer, with only productive sequences retained. Clonality was calculated as one minus the Shannon entropy normalized by log2 of the number of productive unique sequences. Public and private clones were assessed among the 100 most prevalent clones of each patient and control. Susac-specific clones were defined as absent from healthy and MS cohorts, around 980 published viral clones and other ImmuneACCESS disease sequences. TCRdb cleaned the public reads at Q25 with fastp, built clones with MiXCR and kept in-frame beta chains. Identical CDR3 protein sequences are pooled into one entry, listed with their most common genes and DNA. The authors' filters were not applied to this entry. This sample has around 120,000 distinct CDR3 sequences in its table, and roughly 94% of those were observed once. Clones ranked in the top ten supply around 0.12% of the sample.

Peripheral blood CD8+ and CD4+ T cells from healthy donors, Susac syndrome patients and multiple sclerosis patients were profiled using high-throughput TCR beta sequencing. The multiple sclerosis controls were treatment-naive patients whose relapsing-remitting disease, either stable or active, fulfilled the revised McDonald criteria. Bulk CD8+ and CD4+ T cells were purified magnetically by negative isolation, whereas CD8+ TEMRA cells were enriched by FACS. Blood was drawn into EDTA tubes, processed within 24 hours, and PBMCs were isolated by density gradient centrifugation. PBMCs destined for TCR sequencing were cryopreserved in liquid nitrogen and later thawed in a 37 °C water bath. The sorted or isolated CD4+, CD8+ and CD8+ TEMRA cells reached a purity of at least 90%.

This receptor was identified in a human donor with multiple sclerosis. Here the chain combines TRBV7-9 and TRBJ2-2; TRBD2 is a weak D gene call, 5 bases matching. The specimen sequenced was CD4+ T cells from PBMCs. The CDR3 reads as follows: CASSSRGPGELFF. The nucleotides are TGTGCCAGCAGCTCCCGCGGGCCCGGGGAGCTGTTTTTT.